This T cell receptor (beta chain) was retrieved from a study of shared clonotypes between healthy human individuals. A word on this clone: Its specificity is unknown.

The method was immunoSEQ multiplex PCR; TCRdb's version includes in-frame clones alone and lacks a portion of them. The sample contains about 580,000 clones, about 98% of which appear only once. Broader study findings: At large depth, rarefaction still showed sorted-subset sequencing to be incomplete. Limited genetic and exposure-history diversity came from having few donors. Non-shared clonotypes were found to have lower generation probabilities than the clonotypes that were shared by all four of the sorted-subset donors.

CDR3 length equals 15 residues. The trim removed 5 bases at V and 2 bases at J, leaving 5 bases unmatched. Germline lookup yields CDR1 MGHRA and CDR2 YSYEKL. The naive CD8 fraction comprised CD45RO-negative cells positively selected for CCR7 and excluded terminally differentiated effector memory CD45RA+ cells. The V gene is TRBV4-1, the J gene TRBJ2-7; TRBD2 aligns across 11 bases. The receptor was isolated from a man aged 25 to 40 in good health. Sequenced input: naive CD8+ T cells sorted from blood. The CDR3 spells CASSAPSGGPYEQYF. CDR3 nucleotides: TGCGCCAGCAGCGCTCCTAGCGGGGGGCCCTACGAGCAGTACTTC.